The 27 T cell receptor beta chains below were found in one sample sequenced in a study of T-cell reconstitution after alpha-beta-depleted transplantation in children. Molecular barcoding with unique molecular identifiers was used for the TCRbeta library. A single record per CDR3 protein comes from TCRdb applying MiXCR to the PCR reads. Of about 120,000 distinct CDR3 sequences listed, under 30% are singletons. Sequences were derived from PBMCs, mostly from graft donor cells, sampled 180 days after TCRalphabeta/CD19-depleted stem cell transplant. The source of these receptors is a male patient aged 2-9 years who had a stem cell transplant for chronic granulomatous disease, so the T cells may come from the graft donor.

This clonotype was seen at least ten times. V gene TRBV29-1 combines with J gene TRBJ2-7, with TRBD1 matching 12 bases. Germline trimming cut 6 bases from V and 4 bases from J; bases unmatched to any gene: 1. This CDR3 is built from 12 residues. The germline CDR1 and CDR2 sequences are SQVTM and ANQGSEA. This CDR3 reads CSVGQGAYEQYF. DNA of the CDR3: TGCAGCGTGGGACAGGGGGCTTACGAGCAGTACTTC.

This clonotype was seen ten or more times. The junction does not match germline at one end; this may be a read error. This chain joins TRBV11-2 and TRBJ2-5; D unclear. The CDR3 is made up of 14 amino acids. CDR1 and CDR2 from the germline V gene are SGHAT and FQNNGV. CDR3 DNA sequence: TGTGCCAGCAGCCTAGATGGGTCCCGGGAGACCCAGTACTTC. It is translated as CASSLDGSRETQYF.

V is TRBV6-1 and J is TRBJ1-5; D might be TRBD1 (6 bases). In germline, CDR1 is MNHNS, CDR2 SASEGT. This CDR3 contains 15 residues. The V end was cut by 6 bases, the J end by 0 bases, with 12 bases between. The CDR3 bases are TGTGCCAGCAGCTCGGAGGGGGGTAGCAATCAGCCCCAGCATTTT. Protein sequence: CASSSEGGSNQPQHF.

This clonotype has only a few counts. CDR3 protein: CASSLSTSGGARQYF. The CDR3 coding sequence is TGTGCCAGCAGTTTATCGACTAGCGGGGGGGCACGGCAGTACTTC. The chain has TRBV27 and TRBJ2-7, with 14 bases fitting TRBD2. CDR1 is MNHEY and CDR2 is SMNVEV in the germline V gene (reference sequence). V dropped 0 bases and J dropped 9; count of bases not matched to a gene: 4. The CDR3 spans 15 residues.

This clonotype was observed many times. The rearrangement links TRBV29-1 to TRBJ1-4; 7 bases are shared with TRBD1. Germline-derived CDR1 and CDR2 are SQVTM and ANQGSEA. J lost 4 bases, V lost 5 bases, and 7 bases had no gene match. The CDR3 is 14 residues long. This CDR3 reads CSVPDRADNEKLFF. CDR3 bases: TGCAGCGTTCCTGACAGGGCCGATAATGAAAAACTGTTTTTT.

The chain recombines TRBV7-8 with TRBJ2-7; no clear D. Germline V gives CDR1 SGHVS, CDR2 FQNEAQ. The CDR3 length is 13 residues. The V gene lost 7 bases and the J gene lost 6 bases, with 16 bases spanning the gap. DNA for the CDR3: TGTGCCAGCACCTCCCGAAAAGGTGGCGAGCAGTACTTC. Translating it yields CASTSRKGGEQYF.

In its sample, this clonotype was seen a few times. The genes are TRBV20-1 and TRBJ1-1; 7 bases line up with TRBD1. Germline V gives CDR1 DFQATT, CDR2 SNEGSKA (reference sequence). The V segment lost 6 bases and the J segment 1 base; nucleotides outside the gene matches: 5. CDR3 length: 13 amino acids. CDR3 coding DNA: TGCAGTGCAACCGGGACAGAGAACACTGAAGCTTTCTTT. Its translation is CSATGTENTEAFF.

The rearrangement uses TRBV7-9 and TRBJ2-3; 7 bases agree with TRBD1. CDR3 length: 14 residues. The V segment lost 2 bases and the J segment 11 bases; nucleotides outside the gene matches: 10. Germline V gives CDR1 SEHNR, CDR2 FQNEAQ (reference sequence). This CDR3 reads CASSLRLGTAMQYF. In nucleotides, the CDR3 is TGTGCCAGCAGCTTACGCCTCGGGACAGCAATGCAGTATTTT.

The chain has TRBV12-3 or TRBV12-4 and TRBJ2-7; D gene unclear. V gave up 3 bases and J gave up 4 bases, with 13 bases separating them. The CDR3 runs to 14 residues. The CDR3, as DNA: TGTGCCAGCAGTTTTTCAGGCAAGGGATACGAGCAGTACTTC. Its protein is CASSFSGKGYEQYF.

The rearrangement joins TRBV10-3 to TRBJ2-7; 8 bases match TRBD2. Germline V gene sequence: CDR1 ENHRY, CDR2 SYGVKD. Unmatched junction bases numbered 6, after V lost 6 bases and J lost 5 bases. CDR3 length: 13 amino acids. Written as DNA, the CDR3 is TGTGCCATCAGAGATGGACTAGCCCACGAGCAGTACTTC. Translated: CAIRDGLAHEQYF.

This chain connects TRBV20-1 to TRBJ2-6, with D tentatively TRBD2 (5 bases). The ends were cut back, 5 bases at V and 0 bases at J, with 14 bases in the middle. This CDR3 contains 16 residues. The germline CDR1 and CDR2 sequences are DFQATT and SNEGSKA (reference sequence). The CDR3 loop reads CSAPAGLNSGANVLTF. CDR3 DNA sequence: TGCAGTGCTCCAGCAGGACTTAACTCTGGGGCCAACGTCCTGACTTTC.

V is TRBV27 and J is TRBJ2-3; 9 positions agree with TRBD1. Germline CDR1 reads MNHEY; CDR2 reads SMNVEV (reference sequence). V gave up 4 bases and J gave up 5 bases; unmatched junction bases: 4. The CDR3 is made up of 14 amino acids. The CDR3 DNA sequence: TGTGCCAGCAGTTGGGACAGGGCAGAAGATACGCAGTATTTT. The encoded protein is CASSWDRAEDTQYF.

The chain is built from TRBV29-1 and TRBJ1-1; the D is unclear. In germline, CDR1 is SQVTM, CDR2 ANQGSEA. V was cut by 2 bases and J by 0 bases, with 10 bases left in between. This CDR3 comprises 14 residues. The CDR3 nucleotides are TGCAGCGTTGAATCTAGTCAGCTGAACACTGAAGCTTTCTTT. It encodes CSVESSQLNTEAFF.

This sequence joins TRBV3-1 and TRBJ2-5, with 7 bases lining up with TRBD1. The CDR3 contains 13 residues. V gave up 7 bases and J gave up 3 bases; unmatched junction bases: 5. CDR1 is LGHDT, CDR2 YNNKEL, per germline (reference sequence). This chain's CDR3 is CASTPTGKETQYF. The CDR3 DNA reads as TGTGCCAGCACCCCGACAGGGAAAGAGACCCAGTACTTC.

The chain recombines TRBV10-3 with TRBJ2-1, with 8 bases aligning to TRBD2. The germline gives CDR1 ENHRY, CDR2 SYGVKD. The CDR3 contains 15 residues. With 3 bases clipped from V and 10 bases from J, the junction kept 11 bases outside the gene matches. CDR3 in DNA: TGTGCCATCAGTGATAAGGGACTAGGGGGGGAGGAGCAGTTCTTC. Amino acid sequence: CAISDKGLGGEEQFF.

This clonotype appeared a few times. DNA of the CDR3: TGTGCCAGCAGTTTAGGTCTAGCAGTCGAGCAGTTCTTC. It codes for CASSLGLAVEQFF. This chain links TRBV12-3 or TRBV12-4 with TRBJ2-1; D may be TRBD2 (5 bases). This CDR3 is built from 13 residues. V was shortened by 1 base and J by 10 bases, with 11 bases between the two germline ends.

This clonotype turned up a few times. V is TRBV20-1 and J is TRBJ2-3, with 7 bases lining up with TRBD2. With V trimmed by 3 bases and J by 4 bases, 16 bases remained unmatched. Germline V lookup: CDR1 DFQATT, CDR2 SNEGSKA (reference sequence). The CDR3 spans 17 residues. For the CDR3, the DNA is TGCAGTGCTAGCCGACTAGCCGCCGGAGCTGGGGCAGATACGCAGTATTTT. Translated, it gives CSASRLAAGAGADTQYF.

The chain employs TRBV29-1 and TRBJ1-1; D gene uncertain. CDR1 and CDR2 (germline): SQVTM, ANQGSEA. The V and J ends lost 3 bases and 6 bases respectively, with 11 bases between them. This CDR3 is built from 12 residues. The CDR3 reads CSVEGSSPEAFF. The CDR3 region has the DNA TGCAGCGTTGAGGGGTCGAGTCCTGAAGCTTTCTTT.

In its sample, this clonotype was seen a few times. V usage is TRBV29-1 and J usage is TRBJ2-3, with 9 bases matching TRBD1. V was pared by 4 bases and J by 7 bases, with 12 bases of the junction left unmatched. There are 15 residues in the CDR3. CDR1 is SQVTM and CDR2 is ANQGSEA in the germline V gene. The CDR3 DNA sequence: TGCAGCGTTGGTACCCCGGGACAGGGTCCGAATACGCAGTATTTT. Amino acids: CSVGTPGQGPNTQYF.

This clonotype has at least ten counts. The chain is built from TRBV12-3 or TRBV12-4 and TRBJ1-1; D is unclear. This CDR3 is 13 amino acids long. V was clipped by 2 bases and J by 5 bases, with 9 bases between them. CDR3 protein: CASSLRGGTEAFF. DNA for the CDR3: TGTGCCAGCAGTTTACGGGGAGGGACTGAAGCTTTCTTT.

To note about this clonotype: It may be a read error: a sequence one base away is much more abundant. The gene calls are TRBV28 and TRBJ2-5; possibly TRBD2 for D (6 bases). The CDR3 totals 17 residues. Trimming cost V 1 base and J 5 bases, with 20 bases left between them. CDR1 is MDHEN and CDR2 is SYDVKM in the germline V gene. The CDR3 DNA sequence: TGTGCCAGCAGTTTATCCGAAACGGGGACTCCCCACGAGACCCAGTACTTC. It translates to CASSLSETGTPHETQYF.

This chain joins TRBV6-1 and TRBJ1-1; D is ambiguous. Germline V CDR1 and CDR2: MNHNS, SASEGT. V was trimmed by 1 base and J by 6 bases, leaving 3 bases between them. The CDR3 has 11 amino acids. The CDR3: CASSEGAEAFF. The DNA for the CDR3 is TGTGCCAGCAGTGAAGGCGCTGAAGCTTTCTTT.

This clonotype was counted only a few times. This chain connects TRBV14 to TRBJ2-5; D is possibly TRBD2 (6 bases). Trimming stripped 0 bases from V and 9 bases from J, with 20 bases between. Germline CDR1 is SGHDN and CDR2 is FVKESK. This CDR3 comprises 16 residues. The CDR3 DNA is TGTGCCAGCAGCCAAGATCTGGAGGGCGGGCGGTTCGCCCAGTACTTC. Its translation: CASSQDLEGGRFAQYF.

The chain employs TRBV20-1 and TRBJ2-5; 7 nucleotides agree with TRBD2. Germline V gene data show CDR1 as DFQATT and CDR2 as SNEGSKA (reference sequence). This CDR3 has 14 amino acids. The CDR3 region is CSAASGSVQETQYF. Here the CDR3 DNA reads TGCAGCGCCGCTAGCGGATCCGTCCAAGAGACCCAGTACTTC.

This chain joins TRBV15 and TRBJ2-2, with D hard to call. The CDR3 covers 16 residues. CDR1 is LNHNV, CDR2 YYDKDF, per germline (reference sequence). The germline V and J ends were trimmed by 0 bases and 5 bases, with 13 bases remaining between them. The CDR3 region has the DNA TGTGCCACCAGCAGAGATCAGGCTAGTCGGACCGGGGAGCTGTTTTTT. Amino acid sequence: CATSRDQASRTGELFF.

This clonotype occurred once. This rearrangement joins TRBV3-1 to TRBJ2-1, with D hard to call. V lost 6 bases, J lost 9 bases, and 15 bases lay in between. The CDR3 is made up of 13 amino acids. Germline V gene lookup returns CDR1 LGHDT and CDR2 YNNKEL (reference sequence). The CDR3 protein is CASSPINTGEQFF. The CDR3 DNA reads as TGTGCCAGCAGTCCGATTAATACGGGTGAGCAGTTCTTC.

The gene calls are TRBV12-3 or TRBV12-4 and TRBJ2-1; 10 positions match TRBD2. The CDR3 is 16 amino acids. After removal of 5 bases from V and 8 bases from J, the junction contained 12 bases not matched to a gene. The CDR3 nucleotides read TGTGCCAGCAGTAAGACAGCGGGAGGGGGTCGGGATGAGCAGTTCTTC. Amino acid sequence: CASSKTAGGGRDEQFF.